This note documents a single T cell receptor beta chain sequence. What it binds is not known. A J-beta primer mix and a sample-barcoded 5' primer were used in a second PCR of roughly 6 to 12 cycles. MiXCR, applied by TCRdb to the 5' RACE reads, yields one record per CDR3 protein. The sample lists fewer than 900,000 distinct CDR3 sequences, 40% to 45% occurring once. The CDR3 is 11 residues long. CDR1 MGHDK and CDR2 SYGVNS come from the germline V gene. The V end was cut by 8 bases, the J end by 7 bases, with 11 bases between. This sample stems from a study of blood T cells in healthy people across ages. Findings of the study overall: One million T cells yielded diversity estimates that were considered underestimates.

The chain is built from TRBV25-1 and TRBJ1-2; D is unclear. The receptor comes from a woman aged 60 to 75 in good health. The specimen was blood. CDR3: CASQARGGYTF. The CDR3, as DNA: TGTGCCAGCCAGGCGCGGGGTGGCTACACCTTC.